This TCR beta chain was sequenced for a study of Graves' ophthalmopathy and Graves' hyperthyroidism. Beta-chain TCR CDR3 regions were amplified from RNA transcripts. A first-round RT-PCR used HTBI primers, followed by a second-round multiplex PCR. TCRdb reprocessed the multiplex PCR reads via MiXCR and lists one record per CDR3 protein. This table has approximately 640,000 distinct CDR3 sequences, under 50% appearing once. This clonotype is a singleton in its sample. For donors with ophthalmopathy, the disease showed moderate-to-severe activity, reached CAS ≥3 and NOSPECS ≥4, and had lasted under 3 months. Per germline, CDR1 SEHNR and CDR2 FQNEAQ (reference sequence). V lost 8 bases to trimming and J lost 3 bases, with 10 bases between them. The CDR3 is 12 residues long.

The chain uses TRBV7-9 and TRBJ2-5; D is perhaps TRBD2 (7 bases). The specimen sequenced was peripheral blood. The receptor was isolated from an adult man with Graves' ophthalmopathy. The CDR3 DNA reads as TGTGCCAGCCGGGGGGCCGAAGAGACCCAGTACTTC. Amino acids: CASRGAEETQYF.